One sample yielded the 2 T cell receptor beta chains listed below, sequenced in a study. From the 5' RACE reads, TCRdb called clonotypes with MiXCR, one entry per CDR3 protein. Of some 64,000 distinct CDR3 sequences in the sample, under 25% were seen once. Specimen: memory CD4+ T cells sorted from a lymph node. Indicated subset: memory CD4+ T cells, CD4+CD45RO+CD25-. The receptors were sampled from a female donor with breast cancer.

This clonotype was recorded a few times. The chain recombines TRBV28 with TRBJ2-5; the D is unclear. CDR3 length: 12 amino acids. The V gene's germline CDR1 is MDHEN and CDR2 SYDVKM. V lost 4 bases and J lost 5, with 8 bases in between. The CDR3: CASSWGRETQYF. CDR3 in DNA: TGTGCCAGCAGTTGGGGTCGGGAGACCCAGTACTTC. Based on the CDR3 plus reference TRBV28 and TRBJ2-5, the full variable domain is DVKVTQSSRYLVKRTGEKVFLECVQDMDHENMFWYRQDPGLGLRLIYFSYDVKMKEKGDIPEGYSVSREKKERFSLILESASTNQTSMYLCASSWGRETQYFGPGTRLLVL.

The chain joins TRBV20-1 to TRBJ2-1; D not resolved. The CDR3 contains 16 residues. Trimming cost V 5 bases and J 5 bases, with 22 bases left between them. Per the germline V gene, CDR1 is DFQATT and CDR2 is SNEGSKA (reference sequence). The CDR3 DNA reads TGCAGTGCTCTGGGCCACGCTAGTCCATCTGACAATGAGCAGTTCTTC. Residues: CSALGHASPSDNEQFF.